One sample yielded the 30 T cell receptor beta chains listed below, sequenced in a study of a mutant IDH1 vaccine in newly diagnosed glioma. Using immunoSEQ multiplex PCR, the repertoire was profiled, and TCRdb retains in-frame clones only, with some absent. The sample consists of 38,000 or so clones, about 80% of them appearing once. What these receptors recognize is not known. Regarding time point: week 11, during vaccination. With topical imiquimod, each dose of the vaccine consisted of 300 ug of mutant IDH1 20-mer peptide. This sample comprised peripheral blood mononuclear cells (PBMCs), obtained from a glioma patient whose treatment included an IDH1 peptide vaccine. The receptors shown here come from a woman aged 30 to 39 with glioma. Some clones in this sample may be carry-over from other donors' samples.

The chain has TRBV7-8 and TRBJ1-1; D may be TRBD1 (5 bases). Trimming removed 5 bases from V and 2 bases from J, with 18 bases in between. Germline V gene lookup returns CDR1 SGHVS and CDR2 FQNEAQ. The CDR3 totals 16 residues. The CDR3 here is CASSPGLIGANTEAFF. CDR3 nucleotide sequence: TGTGCCAGCAGCCCGGGTCTCATCGGGGCCAACACTGAAGCTTTCTTT.

The rearrangement joins TRBV27 to TRBJ2-7; 13 nucleotides line up with TRBD2. The CDR3 has 16 amino acids. Losses at the gene ends were 1 base for V and 5 bases for J; bases not matched to a gene: 5. The germline gives CDR1 MNHEY, CDR2 SMNVEV (reference sequence). As DNA, the CDR3 is TGTGCCAGCAGTTTATACGGGACTAGCGGGACAAACGAGCAGTACTTC. Its translation is CASSLYGTSGTNEQYF.

This chain joins TRBV6-5 and TRBJ2-7, with 9 bases aligning to TRBD1. V lost 6 bases and J lost 6; bases outside the gene matches: 12. The CDR3 length is 15 residues. CDR1 MNHEY and CDR2 SVGAGI come from the germline V gene. The chain's CDR3 is CASSRGTGISGEQYF. The CDR3 nucleotides are TGTGCCAGCAGCCGAGGGACAGGGATTTCGGGCGAGCAGTACTTC.

This chain connects TRBV29-1 to TRBJ2-7; 7 nucleotides align to TRBD2. CDR1 SQVTM and CDR2 ANQGSEA come from the germline V gene. The CDR3 covers 12 residues. Trimming took 7 bases from V and 5 from J; bases not matched to a gene: 8. Written as DNA, the CDR3 is TGCAGCGCTGTGAGCGGGAACCACGAGCAGTACTTC. It codes for CSAVSGNHEQYF.

The CDR3 here is CSVVPSGRPGAQYF. In nucleotides, the CDR3 is TGCAGCGTTGTTCCTAGCGGGAGGCCCGGGGCCCAGTACTTC. J is TRBJ2-5 and V is TRBV29-1; 11 bases agree with TRBD2. V lost 4 bases, J lost 9 bases, and 10 bases stayed unmatched. Germline V gives CDR1 SQVTM, CDR2 ANQGSEA. The CDR3 totals 14 residues. The full variable domain, in which reference TRBV29-1 and TRBJ2-5 provide the parts outside the CDR3, is SAVISQKPSRDICQRGTSLTIQCQVDSQVTMMFWYRQQPGQSLTLIATANQGSEATYESGFVIDKFPISRPNLTFSTLTVSNMSPEDSSIYLCSVVPSGRPGAQYFGPGTRLLVL.

This clone was counted between two and nine times. Germline and junction disagree at one end, which may indicate a read error. The V and J genes are TRBV2 and TRBJ1-1; 9 bases are a match to TRBD1. The CDR3 has 14 amino acids. CDR1 SNHLY and CDR2 FYNNEI come from the germline V gene. The CDR3 loop reads CASSHRGLNDYGSF. The CDR3 DNA reads as TGTGCCAGCAGTCACAGGGGGCTGAATGACTACGGATCCTTT.

This chain connects TRBV6-1 to TRBJ1-4; 8 positions match TRBD1. J was trimmed by 8 bases and V by 8 bases; bases with no gene match: 13. The CDR3 extends over 15 amino acids. The germline V gene encodes CDR1 MNHNS and CDR2 SASEGT. CDR3 amino acids: CASGGWGRGREKLFF. CDR3 DNA sequence: TGTGCCAGCGGGGGGTGGGGCAGGGGGCGAGAAAAACTGTTTTTT.

This clone was picked up one time. The gene calls are TRBV6-1 and TRBJ1-4; D unclear. Germline V gives CDR1 MNHNS, CDR2 SASEGT. Between the trimmed V and J ends, which lost 6 bases and 0 bases, there was a span of 11 bases. The CDR3 has 15 amino acids. The CDR3 DNA follows: TGTGCCAGCAGCCCCACGGTAGCAACTAATGAAAAACTGTTTTTT. Translated: CASSPTVATNEKLFF.

V and J are TRBV6-5 and TRBJ2-7; 8 nucleotides align to TRBD2. The CDR3 extends over 16 amino acids. Germline V gives CDR1 MNHEY, CDR2 SVGAGI. Losses at the gene ends were 0 bases for V and 4 bases for J; bases not matched to a gene: 8. This CDR3 is CASSYSSGTRIYEQYF. In DNA form, the CDR3 reads TGTGCCAGCAGTTACTCGAGCGGGACTAGGATATACGAGCAGTACTTC.

This clone was detected a few times. The chain employs TRBV4-1 and TRBJ1-5; a weak D match, TRBD1 (5 bases). Germline CDR1 is MGHRA and CDR2 is YSYEKL. There are 14 residues in the CDR3. V lost 1 base and J lost 11, with 15 bases in between. Here the CDR3 reads CASSQGGLGRTQHF. Here the CDR3 DNA reads TGCGCCAGCAGCCAAGGAGGGTTGGGGCGGACCCAGCATTTT.

This chain's CDR3 is CASSYVGPSYEQYF. The CDR3 DNA is TGTGCCAGCAGCTACGTAGGGCCCTCCTACGAGCAGTACTTC. The rearrangement joins TRBV27 to TRBJ2-7; D is unclear. The CDR3 is 14 amino acids. Trimming cost V 6 bases and J 0 bases, with 12 bases left between them. Germline V gives CDR1 MNHEY, CDR2 SMNVEV (reference sequence).

The V gene is TRBV25-1, the J gene TRBJ2-1; 11 bases align to TRBD2. The CDR3 has 16 amino acids. The germline CDR1 and CDR2 sequences are MGHDK and SYGVNS. V trimming: 6 bases; J trimming: 4 bases; junction bases outside the gene matches: 8. This CDR3 is CASRPRTSGGYNEQFF. The CDR3 nucleotides are TGTGCCAGCAGACCGCGTACTAGCGGGGGATACAATGAGCAGTTCTTC.

V usage is TRBV6-5 and J usage is TRBJ1-2; 7 bases agree with TRBD1. Germline V CDR1 and CDR2: MNHEY, SVGAGI. The CDR3 runs to 14 residues. V gave up 4 bases and J gave up 2 bases; unmatched junction bases: 4. The DNA for the CDR3 is TGTGCCAGCAGTTCGGCGGGACAGAACTATGGCTACACCTTC. Translation gives CASSSAGQNYGYTF.

The rearrangement links TRBV4-1 to TRBJ2-2; D is possibly TRBD1 (6 bases). The CDR3 runs 17 residues. V gave up 0 bases and J gave up 4 bases, with 15 bases separating them. In germline, CDR1 is MGHRA, CDR2 YSYEKL. As DNA, the CDR3 is TGCGCCAGCAGCCAAGAGGGGAACAGGGCGACCACCGGGGAGCTGTTTTTT. It encodes CASSQEGNRATTGELFF.

The chain employs TRBV14 and TRBJ2-7, with 9 bases aligning to TRBD1. Trimming cost V 4 bases and J 3 bases; bases outside gene matches: 7. This CDR3 spans 15 amino acids. Looked up from germline, CDR1 is SGHDN and CDR2 is FVKESK. CDR3 protein: CASSRFTGGGYEQYF. In DNA, the CDR3 is TGTGCCAGCAGCCGCTTCACAGGGGGCGGCTACGAGCAGTACTTC.

The chain combines TRBV6-1 with TRBJ1-5, with 8 bases fitting TRBD1. The CDR3 is made up of 16 amino acids. The V segment lost 2 bases and the J segment 6 bases; nucleotides outside the gene matches: 9. The V gene's germline CDR1 is MNHNS and CDR2 SASEGT. Here the CDR3 DNA reads TGTGCCAGCAGTGAACGTGGGACAGGTGAGGTTCAGCCCCAGCATTTT. Translated, it gives CASSERGTGEVQPQHF.

This clone was found once. The J gene is TRBJ2-1, the V gene TRBV5-1, with TRBD2 identical over 10 bases. The trim removed 0 bases at V and 8 bases at J, leaving 11 bases unmatched. This CDR3 is built from 17 residues. Germline CDR1 and CDR2: SGHRS and YFSETQ. CDR3 coding DNA: TGCGCCAGCAGCTTGGGACTAGCGGGTCCCCCGTACGATGAGCAGTTCTTC. Translated, it gives CASSLGLAGPPYDEQFF.

V usage is TRBV27 and J usage is TRBJ1-1, with 7 bases matching TRBD1. V lost 5 bases and J lost 3; bases outside the gene matches: 12. The germline V gene has CDR1 MNHEY and CDR2 SMNVEV (reference sequence). There are 16 residues in the CDR3. For the CDR3, the DNA is TGTGCCAGCAGTCCCCTCACAGGGGAGGTGTACACTGAAGCTTTCTTT. As protein: CASSPLTGEVYTEAFF.

The genes are TRBV4-1 and TRBJ1-1; 9 bases agree with TRBD1. CDR3 length: 14 amino acids. Germline CDR1 reads MGHRA; CDR2 reads YSYEKL. The J segment lost 5 bases and the V segment lost 4 bases, leaving 5 bases of the junction unmatched. The CDR3, as DNA: TGCGCCAGCAGCCCCGGGGACAGGGTGACTGAAGCTTTCTTT. It encodes CASSPGDRVTEAFF.

This clone was seen a few times. The V call is TRBV18, the J call TRBJ1-1, with a tentative D call TRBD1 (5 bases). Germline assignment: CDR1 KGHSH and CDR2 LQKENI. The CDR3 is 13 amino acids. Trimming pared 5 bases from V and 3 bases from J, leaving 10 bases between. CDR3 residues: CASSSGTDTEAFF. The CDR3 nucleotides are TGTGCCAGCTCATCAGGGACGGACACTGAAGCTTTCTTT.

The CDR3 region is CASSLPSGDPGDEQFF. In nucleotides, the CDR3 is TGTGCCAGCAGCCTCCCTAGCGGGGACCCTGGGGATGAGCAGTTCTTC. The chain carries TRBV14 and TRBJ2-1; 9 bases are shared with TRBD2. Germline lookup yields CDR1 SGHDN and CDR2 FVKESK. This CDR3 contains 16 residues. The V segment lost 4 bases and the J segment 8 bases; nucleotides outside the gene matches: 12.

The chain uses TRBV18 and TRBJ1-1; TRBD1 matches 9 bases. The CDR3 consists of 16 residues. The junction had 5 bases not matched to a gene; V was cut back by 0 bases and J by 3 bases. CDR1 and CDR2 (germline): KGHSH, LQKENI. The CDR3 bases are TGTGCCAGCTCACCACCGGGACAGGGTAGGGACACTGAAGCTTTCTTT. This encodes CASSPPGQGRDTEAFF.

The V and J genes are TRBV7-9 and TRBJ2-7, with a tentative D call TRBD1 (7 bases). CDR3 length equals 12 residues. Per the germline V gene, CDR1 is SEHNR and CDR2 is FQNEAQ (reference sequence). V gave up 4 bases and J gave up 6 bases, with 10 bases separating them. The DNA of the CDR3 is TGTGCCAGCAGCTCAGGGGGAGGCGAGCAGTACTTC. The encoded protein is CASSSGGGEQYF.

This chain links TRBV19 with TRBJ1-1, with 7 bases aligning to TRBD1. V gave up 5 bases and J gave up 14 bases; unmatched junction bases: 14. Germline CDR1 LNHDA, CDR2 SQIVND (reference sequence). This CDR3 region has 13 residues. CDR3 region: CASSPGRTGLRFF. The CDR3 DNA reads TGTGCCAGTAGTCCCGGGAGGACAGGCCTTCGGTTCTTT.

This clone was counted only a few times. J is TRBJ1-1 and V is TRBV9; TRBD1 is a possible D gene (5 bases). Germline V gene sequence: CDR1 SGDLS, CDR2 YYNGEE. CDR3 length equals 15 residues. The V end was cut by 0 bases, the J end by 1 base, with 10 bases between. The CDR3 loop is CASSVGGGPNTEAFF. Here the CDR3 DNA reads TGTGCCAGCAGCGTAGGGGGGGGACCGAACACTGAAGCTTTCTTT.

The chain couples TRBV7-9 to TRBJ2-7; the match to TRBD1 covers 12 bases. Germline CDR1 and CDR2: SEHNR and FQNEAQ (reference sequence). Trimming at V came to 10 bases and at J to 5 bases, leaving 6 bases not matched to a gene. The CDR3 totals 13 residues. CDR3 protein: CAIPGQGAHEQYF. The CDR3, as DNA: TGTGCCATCCCGGGACAGGGGGCCCACGAGCAGTACTTC.

The chain couples TRBV7-6 to TRBJ2-7, with D possibly TRBD1 on 7 matching bases. The CDR3 runs 15 residues. Trimming removed 5 bases at V and 2 bases at J, with 16 bases between. CDR1 is SGHVS and CDR2 is FNYEAQ in the germline V gene. Here the CDR3 DNA reads TGTGCCAGCAGCCCGGAAGGGGGCGGGGCCTACGAGCAGTACTTC. Encoded protein: CASSPEGGGAYEQYF.

The sample holds a few counts of this clone. The rearrangement links TRBV5-1 to TRBJ1-4; possible D gene TRBD1, 6 bases. The germline CDR1 and CDR2 sequences are SGHRS and YFSETQ. Trimming shortened V by 1 base and J by 7 bases, and 11 bases separated the two germline ends. The CDR3 is 14 amino acids. This chain's CDR3 is CASSLQGTREKLFF. As DNA, the CDR3 is TGCGCCAGCAGCTTGCAGGGGACGCGTGAAAAACTGTTTTTT.

The chain couples TRBV5-8 to TRBJ1-2; D remains unclear. CDR1 and CDR2 (germline): SGHTS, YDEGEE. Deletions cut 2 bases from V and 6 bases from J, with 20 bases between. The length of the CDR3 is 16 residues. This CDR3 is CASSFPPPTGRNGYTF. The CDR3 nucleotides read TGTGCCAGCAGCTTTCCCCCTCCTACTGGGAGAAATGGCTACACCTTC.

This clone was seen a single time. The J gene is TRBJ2-3, the V gene TRBV4-1; 9 bases map to TRBD2. Germline V gene data show CDR1 as MGHRA and CDR2 as YSYEKL. The V gene end was trimmed by 1 base and the J gene end by 6 bases; junction bases not matched to a gene: 8. CDR3 size: 16 residues. CDR3: CASSQGTSGRRDTQYF. For the CDR3, the DNA is TGCGCCAGCAGCCAAGGTACGAGCGGGAGGAGGGATACGCAGTATTTT.